This is a list of T cell receptor beta chains from one sample in a study of cytomegalovirus exposure and HLA in healthy donors. Clones were sequenced by immunoSEQ multiplex PCR, and TCRdb holds only the in-frame ones, with some missing. The repertoire has under 150,000 clones, around 78% of them found once; the top ten carry under 2%. Sequenced sample: PBMCs. All receptors derive from a female donor in good health and CMV-seropositive. Each CDR3 is given with its conserved first and last residue. D genes are given only for firm matches.

J: TRBJ1-5; V: TRBV5-6; D: -; DNA: TGTGCCAGCAGCCACCGAAAGGGGCGTAATCAGCCCCAGCATTTT; CDR3: CASSHRKGRNQPQHF
J: TRBJ1-3; V: TRBV7-2; D: -; DNA: TGTGCCAGCAGCTTAGGAGTAACTGGAAACACCATATATTTT; CDR3: CASSLGVTGNTIYF
J: TRBJ1-2; V: TRBV5-1; D: -; DNA: TGCGCCAGCAGCGCGACAGGTGGTAACTATGGCTACACCTTC; CDR3: CASSATGGNYGYTF
J: TRBJ2-1; V: TRBV7-8; D: -; DNA: TGTGCCAGCAGCTACGCTACAGGGGAGCGGGTAAATGAGCAGTTCTTC; CDR3: CASSYATGERVNEQFF
J: TRBJ2-2; V: TRBV4-1; D: TRBD1; DNA: TGCGCCAGCAGCCAGGAGGGGGGACAGGGGTACACCGGGGAGCTGTTTTTT; CDR3: CASSQEGGQGYTGELFF
J: TRBJ2-7; V: TRBV5-1; D: -; DNA: TGCGCCAGCAGCTTGGCGGCGGCTCCGGACTACGAGCAGTACTTC; CDR3: CASSLAAAPDYEQYF
J: TRBJ2-1; V: TRBV5-1; D: TRBD2; DNA: TGCGCCAGCAGAAATAGCGGGGGAAGCTCCTACAATGAGCAGTTCTTC; CDR3: CASRNSGGSSYNEQFF
J: TRBJ2-2; V: TRBV7-2; D: -; DNA: TGTGCCAGCAGCGCTACGAGGGTGCCGAACACCGGGGAGCTGTTTTTT; CDR3: CASSATRVPNTGELFF
J: TRBJ2-2; V: TRBV13; D: TRBD2; DNA: TGTGCCAGCAGCCTGGGACTAGCGGGGGGAAACACCGGGGAGCTGTTTTTT; CDR3: CASSLGLAGGNTGELFF
J: TRBJ2-3; V: TRBV9; D: TRBD1; DNA: TGTGCCAGCAGCGTAGAAGGCAGGGGGCCTGTCACAGATACGCAGTATTTT; CDR3: CASSVEGRGPVTDTQYF